The 7 T cell receptor beta chains presented below share a single source sample, sequenced in a study of T cells in Graves' hyperthyroidism and ophthalmopathy. Amplification of TCR beta CDR3 regions was performed using RNA transcripts as template. When the TCR CDR3 underwent first-round RT-PCR, the HTBI primer set was used. TCRdb used MiXCR to reprocess the multiplex PCR reads, holding one entry per CDR3 protein. There are more than 300,000 distinct CDR3 sequences in the sample; 17% occur only once, and around 35% lies in the top ten. The sample was blood. The receptors were gathered from a woman aged 25 to 39 with Graves' hyperthyroidism that later progressed to Graves' ophthalmopathy.

This clonotype has only a few counts. In DNA, the CDR3 is TGCGCCAGCAGCTACAGGGGAACTGAAGCTTTCTTT. It codes for CASSYRGTEAFF. The genes are TRBV5-1 and TRBJ1-1; 7 bases agree with TRBD1. Trimming took 3 bases from V and 5 from J; bases not matched to a gene: 1. Germline V gives CDR1 SGHRS, CDR2 YFSETQ. CDR3 length equals 12 residues.

The sample holds many counts of this clonotype. CDR3 nucleotides: TGTGCCAGCACCCTCCGGTTGGGCTTGGAGCAGTACTTC. This encodes CASTLRLGLEQYF. The chain carries TRBV12-3 or TRBV12-4 and TRBJ2-7, with D unresolved. CDR3 length: 13 amino acids. V was trimmed by 7 bases and J by 7 bases, leaving 17 bases between them.

Ten or more counts support this clonotype. Here the CDR3 DNA reads TGCGCCAGCAGCAGAGGGACTGAACAGGGTGAAGCTTTCTTT. Protein: CASSRGTEQGEAFF. J is TRBJ1-1 and V is TRBV5-1, with D perhaps TRBD1 (6 bases). This CDR3 comprises 14 residues. The V and J ends lost 4 bases and 7 bases respectively, with 17 bases between them. The germline CDR1 and CDR2 sequences are SGHRS and YFSETQ.

This clonotype occurred many times. V is TRBV25-1 and J is TRBJ1-5; D may be TRBD1 (5 bases). The V end was cut by 1 base, the J end by 0 bases, with 13 bases between. The CDR3 runs to 17 residues. Germline lookup yields CDR1 MGHDK and CDR2 SYGVNS. DNA for the CDR3: TGTGCCAGCAGTGAATGGGGTCGGGGGGATAGCAATCAGCCCCAGCATTTT. As protein: CASSEWGRGDSNQPQHF. The full variable domain, its missing parts supplied by reference TRBV25-1 and TRBJ1-5, is EADIYQTPRYLVIGTGKKITLECSQTMGHDKMYWYQQDPGMELHLIHYSYGVNSTEKGDLSSESTVSRIRTEHFPLTLESARPSHTSQYLCASSEWGRGDSNQPQHFGDGTRLSIL.

This clonotype was recorded many times. V gene TRBV12-3 or TRBV12-4 combines with J gene TRBJ2-3; possible D gene TRBD2, 7 bases. V was trimmed by 7 bases and J by 6 bases, leaving 20 bases between them. The CDR3 extends over 15 amino acids. This CDR3 is CASTSLRGGVDTQYF. CDR3 coding DNA: TGTGCCAGCACCTCGTTGAGGGGGGGGGTGGATACGCAGTATTTT.

This clonotype was detected a few times. The chain couples TRBV20-1 to TRBJ2-1; the D call may be TRBD1 or TRBD2 (5 bases each). Between the trimmed V and J ends, which lost 0 bases and 5 bases, there was a span of 11 bases. Germline V CDR1 and CDR2: DFQATT, SNEGSKA (reference sequence). CDR3 length equals 14 residues. CDR3 protein: CSAREPMGHNEQFF. CDR3 coding DNA: TGCAGTGCTAGAGAGCCGATGGGACACAATGAGCAGTTCTTC.

This clonotype was observed at least ten times. The J gene is TRBJ2-1, the V gene TRBV5-1; 15 bases are shared with TRBD2. The germline V gene has CDR1 SGHRS and CDR2 YFSETQ. This CDR3 has 18 residues. V lost 2 bases to trimming and J lost 2 bases; unmatched junction nucleotides: 5. This chain's CDR3 is CASSLGTSGRWPYNEQFF. The CDR3, as DNA: TGCGCCAGCAGCTTAGGGACTAGCGGGAGGTGGCCCTACAATGAGCAGTTCTTC.